This TCR beta chain was sequenced for a study of T cell responses to AZD1222 COVID-19 vaccine. The data were produced by immunoSEQ multiplex PCR, yet TCRdb's version contains in-frame clones alone and is incomplete. The sample includes 98,000 or so clones, approximately 90% of them seen just once. Germline CDR1 is WSHSY and CDR2 is SAAADI. The V gene end was trimmed by 6 bases and the J gene end by 2 bases; junction bases not matched to a gene: 4. CDR3 length equals 15 residues. Whole-study results and caveats: Baseline seropositivity characterized only 5 to 7 AZD1222 recipients. Scientists sampled the repertoires only once the peak T cell response had passed.

As for this clone: Its specificity is unknown.

The receptor was derived from an adult in good health. The sequences come from peripheral blood, collected on day 0 of AZD1222 vaccination. The chain carries TRBV10-2 and TRBJ1-3, with 10 nucleotides matching TRBD1. The CDR3 coding sequence is TGCGCCAGCAGAGAGGACAGGGGGGCTGGAAACACCATATATTTT. This gives the protein CASREDRGAGNTIYF.